Sequencing of this TCR beta chain was carried out in a study of cytomegalovirus exposure and HLA in healthy donors (dated by TCRdb to about 2017). With respect to the entire study: In an earlier analysis of some 610 of the donors, 250 to 300 Gb of sequence data and roughly 100 million unique TCR beta sequences from roughly 180 million T cells were reported. An early release covering about 600 HLA-typed donors comprised about 320 gigabases of sequencing data and around 80 million unique TCR sequences. Of the roughly 400 genotyped donors, over 70% fell in the genetic ancestry cluster associated with self-reported Caucasian donors. The aim of the study was to test whether cataloging public T cell receptors could identify signatures of past pathogen exposure. The study profiled the T cell repertoires of 500 to 800 subjects by immunosequencing and related them to cytomegalovirus serostatus. A separate validation cohort of 100 to 150 different subjects was used in addition to the 666-subject first cohort. To predict cytomegalovirus infection status, the study combined high-throughput TCR immunosequencing, statistical association of individual TCRs with disease status, and machine learning. In a later analysis, previously published TCR beta repertoires from about 670 donors were re-analyzed and high-resolution HLA genotyping was added so that TCR occurrence patterns could be studied. The later analysis used no new phenotypic data to find candidate immune exposures, relying instead on TCR beta sequences and their occurrence across donors. An earlier analysis of nearly 600 of the donors applied high-throughput TCR beta sequencing to assess whether each TCR beta V gene segment acted as functional or pseudogenic. Donor age, sex, ethnicity and CMV serostatus were compiled together with the repertoire data. Genome-wide SNP genotypes for about 65% of the 666 donors were used in a later genetic analysis, which treated that subset as a discovery cohort. All discovery cohort repertoires had been generated on a single sequencing platform. Class I and class II HLA loci were covered by the typing at four-digit resolution. Typing coverage differed by locus: A, B, C, DRB1 and DQB1 were typed in roughly 620-630 donors, DQA1 in roughly 500, DPA1 in some 610, and DPB1 in approximately 450. Several DR-DQ haplotypes were treated as single units for association and clustering because of strong linkage in the cohort. Across about 370 genotyped donors of the cohort, an average of about 250,000 unique TCR beta nucleotide sequences per donor were sequenced, and approximately 17% of those sequences were non-productive.

Receptors were amplified or captured by the immunoSEQ multiplex PCR assay. For the multiplex PCR, a mixture combining 60 forward primers for TCR Vbeta segments and 13 reverse primers for TCR Jbeta segments was used. Amplification of the CDR3 region of rearranged TCR beta genes was performed with a multiplex PCR assay on genomic DNA. On the Illumina HiSeq System, the amplified TCR beta libraries were sequenced as 87-base-pair reads. In the original analysis: A later analysis tallied roughly 76 million unique TCR beta chains across the 700 or so repertoires, and around 12 million of those chains were shared by two or more donors. A nearest-neighbor algorithm error-corrected the raw reads and collapsed the reads into unique sequences, merging closely related sequences to remove PCR and sequencing errors. V, D and J gene segments were assigned by aligning CDR3 sequences to IMGT reference sequences. For a sequence to be retained, a match of at least six nucleotides was required to both a V gene segment and a J gene segment. A rearrangement was called productive if the CDR3 had no stop codons and remained in frame with V and J, and every other rearrangement was called non-productive. CDR3 was defined by IMGT convention, running from the second conserved V-encoded cysteine to the conserved J-encoded phenylalanine. The earlier analysis of fewer than 750 of the donors excluded sequences that lacked an unambiguous match to a single V gene segment. In an earlier analysis of 450 to 700 of the donors, V segments were called functional above 56.7% productive rearrangements and were called segregating when the between-donor standard deviation exceeded 5%. A statistical classification framework was developed to diagnose cytomegalovirus status using the catalog of TCR beta chain sequences. In a later analysis, V and J genes were assigned by comparing TCR nucleotide sequences against IMGT/GENE-DB human TR gene sequences. In a later analysis, CDR3 sequences and most-parsimonious VDJ recombination scenarios were assigned using the TCRdist pipeline. A later analysis defined each TCR beta chain by its CDR3 amino acid sequence plus V-gene family, and excluded reads lacking a unique V-gene family. To address suspected cross-contamination and a sequencing artifact, a later analysis removed roughly 580 highly shared, low-generation-probability nucleotide sequences. In a later analysis, a clonal expansion index for each public chain was calculated from normalized within-repertoire ranks of inferred template counts. In a later analysis, generation probabilities were computed using a VDJ recombination model fitted to out-of-frame rearrangements, and the results were checked against IGoR. Hypergeometric tests were used in a later analysis to score TCR-TCR, TCR-HLA and TCR-CMV co-occurrence, with a repertoire-size bias correction applied to the TCR pairs. A later analysis estimated false discovery rates by permuting HLA or CMV assignments 20 times. In a later analysis, co-occurring TCRs were grouped using DBSCAN, with TCRdist sequence similarity added in when clustering inside HLA-allele-positive subsets. For co-occurrence clustering, repertoires with fewer than 30,000 or more than 120,000 public chains were excluded, along with four to six repertoires with anomalous nucleotide sharing. TCRdb holds this immuneACCESS table with in-frame rearrangements only. Some clones are missing; in checked studies, unresolved V genes explain under half, and the rest has no known cause. Clone size and V and J calls were adopted from that table, with D and trimming inferred from the DNA. Counted in this sample were 210,000 or so clones; approximately 81% of them appeared once. Around 1.2% of the sample is held by the ten biggest clonotypes.

As concerns this clone: Its specific antigen is unknown. No base quality information exists; no much larger clone differs at one position.

The germline V gene encodes CDR1 SGDLS and CDR2 YYNGEE. V is reduced by 0 bases and J by 4 bases, leaving a spacing of 10 bases between them. Counted from cysteine to phenylalanine, this CDR3 has 14 amino acids. The sequence is cut down to CDR3 DNA, 42 bases in frame from base 1. The cohort was made up of roughly 670 healthy bone marrow donors. At the time of sampling, every cohort member was nominally healthy, though immune exposures that went unrecorded were likely present. Of the 666 cohort members, roughly 290 had a positive CMV serostatus and approximately 370 had a negative one, while no CMV serostatus was recorded for the donor. Every donor gave a peripheral blood sample, and the peripheral blood mononuclear cells from that sample were used for TCR beta sequencing. The Qiagen DNeasy Blood Extraction Kit was used to extract genomic DNA from the blood cell samples. What the research found in general, with its limitations: The classifier was reported to diagnose cytomegalovirus status with high specificity and sensitivity in both the original cohort and the validation cohort. In an earlier analysis of roughly 560 of the donors, most TCR beta V segments were observed in productive rearrangements about 90% or about 30% of the time, broadly matching IMGT annotations. A later analysis found that TCR association rates varied across HLA loci, with DRB1 alleles showing the most associated TCRs and HLA-C alleles the fewest. A later genetic analysis associated a missense DCLRE1C variant with V-gene and J-gene trimming of TCR beta chains, and an independent cohort replicated the association. A later analysis found that HLA-associated TCR beta chains were more clonally expanded and had lower generation probabilities than equally common non-associated chains. In vitro tests confirmed that a few of the cytomegalovirus-associated TCR beta chains recognize cytomegalovirus antigens. Approximately 18 rarely observed V segments, including chromosome 9 orphons, were excluded from the earlier analysis of almost 600 of the donors because counts were too low. Correlated functional status among segregating V segments might reflect linkage disequilibrium, but an unknown experimental factor could not be ruled out. According to the authors, the approach could potentially be generalized to other disease states and immunological phenotypes. According to a later genetic analysis, donors in an Asian-associated ancestry cluster had fewer N-insertions in productive TCRs than the roughly 670-donor mean. A later analysis found that most CMV-associated TCR beta chains appeared HLA-restricted, with HLA associations seemingly driven largely by CMV exposure. The cohort was sequenced for TCR beta chains only, and without alpha or paired-chain data the features that could be detected were limited. Most TCR sequences were seen in very few donors, while some public TCRs were found in many individuals. Roughly uniform sequencing depth across donors was assumed in presence/absence analyses, although this assumption may not hold. Because some donors lacked HLA typing at each locus, the association tests relied only on the typed subset. A group of highly shared sequence variants was considered likely to be a technical artifact of the sequencing pipeline. A further reported finding was that TCR beta sequences accurately predicted the HLA-A and HLA-B alleles for most subjects in the first cohort. According to a later analysis, parvovirus B19, influenza, CMV and Epstein-Barr virus appeared linked to several top co-occurrence clusters. In the study, approximately 150 TCR beta chains were listed as associated with cytomegalovirus. CMV serostatus was the only immune exposure information available for the cohort. When HLA alleles, especially DR and DQ, strongly co-occurred, attributing TCR associations to individual alleles was difficult. Because the 87-base-pair reads could not distinguish some IMGT-functional V segments, including TRBV6-2 and TRBV6-3, those segments were excluded. Specific HLA alleles were associated with 15,000 to 20,000 TCR beta sequences at a false discovery rate of 0.05 in a later analysis.

The sequence joins TRBV9 to TRBJ1-2, with the identity of the D gene unclear. Sequenced: PBMCs. The TCR comes from a human donor in good health. This receptor carries the CDR3 CASSVGQEIYGYTF. Here is the DNA: TGTGCCAGCAGCGTAGGACAAGAAATCTATGGCTACACCTTC.